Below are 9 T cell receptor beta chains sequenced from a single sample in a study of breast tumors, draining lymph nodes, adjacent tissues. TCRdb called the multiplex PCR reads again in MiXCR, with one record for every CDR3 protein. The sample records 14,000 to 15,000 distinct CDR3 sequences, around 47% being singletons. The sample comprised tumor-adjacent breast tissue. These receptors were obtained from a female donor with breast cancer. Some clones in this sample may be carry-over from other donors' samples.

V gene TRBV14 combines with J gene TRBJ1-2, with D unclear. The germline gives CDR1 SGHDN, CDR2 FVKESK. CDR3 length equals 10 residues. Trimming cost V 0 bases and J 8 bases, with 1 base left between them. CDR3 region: CASSQEGYTF. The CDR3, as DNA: TGTGCCAGCAGCCAAGAGGGCTACACCTTC.

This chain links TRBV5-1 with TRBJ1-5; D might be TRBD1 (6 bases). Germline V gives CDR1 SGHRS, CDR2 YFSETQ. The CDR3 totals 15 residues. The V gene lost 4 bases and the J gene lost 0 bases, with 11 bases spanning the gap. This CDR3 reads CASSGGPGSNQPQHF. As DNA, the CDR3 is TGCGCCAGCAGCGGGGGGCCCGGTAGCAATCAGCCCCAGCATTTT.

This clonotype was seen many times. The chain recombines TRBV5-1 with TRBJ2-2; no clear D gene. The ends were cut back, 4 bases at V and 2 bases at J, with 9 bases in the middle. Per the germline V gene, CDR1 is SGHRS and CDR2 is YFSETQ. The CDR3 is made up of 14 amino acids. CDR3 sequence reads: CASSPVVNTGELFF. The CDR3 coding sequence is TGCGCCAGCAGCCCTGTGGTTAACACCGGGGAGCTGTTTTTT.

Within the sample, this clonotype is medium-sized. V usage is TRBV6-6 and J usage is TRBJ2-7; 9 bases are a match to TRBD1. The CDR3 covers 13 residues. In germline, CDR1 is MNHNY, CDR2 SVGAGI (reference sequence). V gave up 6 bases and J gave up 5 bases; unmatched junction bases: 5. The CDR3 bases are TGTGCCAGCAGACAGGGGGCTGACAACGAGCAGTACTTC. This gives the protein CASRQGADNEQYF.

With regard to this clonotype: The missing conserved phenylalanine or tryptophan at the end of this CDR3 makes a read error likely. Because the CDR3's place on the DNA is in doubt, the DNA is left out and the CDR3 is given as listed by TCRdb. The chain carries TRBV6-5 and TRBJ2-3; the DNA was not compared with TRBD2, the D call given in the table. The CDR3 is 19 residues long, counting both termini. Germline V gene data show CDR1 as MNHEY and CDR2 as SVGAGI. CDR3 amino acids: CASSYSGGGPGSGRPPPIN.

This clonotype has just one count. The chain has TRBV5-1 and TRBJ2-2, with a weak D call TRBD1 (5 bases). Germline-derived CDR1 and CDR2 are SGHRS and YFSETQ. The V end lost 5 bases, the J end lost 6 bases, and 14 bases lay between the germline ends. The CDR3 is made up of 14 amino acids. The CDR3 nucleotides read TGCGCCAGCAGTCCTATCCCAGGGTCCGGGGAGCTGTTTTTT. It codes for CASSPIPGSGELFF.

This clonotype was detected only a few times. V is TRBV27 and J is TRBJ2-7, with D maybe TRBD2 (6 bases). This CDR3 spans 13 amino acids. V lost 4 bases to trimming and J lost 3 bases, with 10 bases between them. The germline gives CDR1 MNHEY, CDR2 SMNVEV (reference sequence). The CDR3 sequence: CASSSAGSYEQYV. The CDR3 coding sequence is TGTGCCAGCAGTTCTGCCGGGAGCTACGAGCAGTACGTC.

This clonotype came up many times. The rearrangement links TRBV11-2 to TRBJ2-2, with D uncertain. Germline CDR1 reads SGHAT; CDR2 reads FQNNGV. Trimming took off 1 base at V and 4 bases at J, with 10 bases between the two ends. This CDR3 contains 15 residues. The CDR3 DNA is TGTGCCAGCAGCTTAGTACATGGGCCCACCGGGGAGCTGTTTTTT. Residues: CASSLVHGPTGELFF. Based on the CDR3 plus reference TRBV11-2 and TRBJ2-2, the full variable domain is EAGVAQSPRYKIIEKRQSVAFWCNPISGHATLYWYQQILGQGPKLLIQFQNNGVVDDSQLPKDRFSAERLKGVDSTLKIQPAKLEDSAVYLCASSLVHGPTGELFFGEGSRLTVL.

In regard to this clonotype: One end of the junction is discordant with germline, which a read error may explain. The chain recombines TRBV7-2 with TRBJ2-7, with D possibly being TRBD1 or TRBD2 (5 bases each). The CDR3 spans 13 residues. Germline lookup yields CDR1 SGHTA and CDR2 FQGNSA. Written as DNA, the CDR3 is TGTGCCAGCAGCTTAGTCGGGGCCGGGGAGCTGTACTTC. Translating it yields CASSLVGAGELYF.